What follows describes a single T cell receptor beta chain. Its specificity is unknown. Naive-designated CD8 cells lacked CD45RO, were positively enriched for CCR7, and omitted terminally differentiated effector memory CD45RA+ cells. This entry is derived from a study of shared clonotypes between healthy human individuals. As for the study in general: In total, the donors were two women and a few men aged 18 to 49. Overall study results and limits: Clonotype sharing among the donors was expected to vary with sequencing depth.

The CDR3 loop spans 16 amino acids. The V end lost 1 base, the J end lost 4 bases, and 16 bases lay between the germline ends. CDR1 SEHNR and CDR2 FQNEAQ come from the germline V gene (reference sequence). TCRdb keeps only in-frame clones here, not all; method: immunoSEQ multiplex PCR. Here the sample spans some 1,900,000 clones, roughly 95% being singletons. This TCR was recovered from a man aged 18-30 years in good health. The chain couples TRBV7-9 to TRBJ1-1, with unresolved D. The sequenced material came from naive CD8+ T cells sorted from blood. The CDR3 reads CASSLDVEAVSTEAFF. The CDR3 nucleotides are TGTGCCAGCAGCTTAGATGTAGAGGCCGTGAGCACTGAAGCTTTCTTT.